One sample yielded the 6 T cell receptor beta chains listed below, sequenced in a study of graft-versus-host responses after intestinal transplantation. These TCRs' antigens remain unknown. Measured with immunoSEQ multiplex PCR; TCRdb has only the in-frame clones, and not every one. The sample comprises tens of thousands of clones, around 93% of which are singletons, and roughly 2% rests with the top ten. Sequencing used unstimulated CD8+ T cells sorted from spleen or lymph node cells, obtained before intestinal transplant. These receptors all come from a human donor who received an intestinal transplant.

The chain recombines TRBV6-5 with TRBJ1-2; D possibly corresponds to TRBD1 (5 bases). CDR3 length: 13 amino acids. The germline CDR1 and CDR2 sequences are MNHEY and SVGAGI. Trimming took 2 bases from V and 8 from J, leaving 12 bases between them. In DNA, the CDR3 is TGTGCCAGCAGTTACCGACAGAGTATGGGCTACACCTTC. It codes for CASSYRQSMGYTF.

This chain joins TRBV7-9 and TRBJ2-1; 7 bases agree with TRBD2. Germline assignment: CDR1 SEHNR and CDR2 FQNEAQ (reference sequence). The CDR3 has 17 residues. The ends lost 1 base at V and 5 bases at J; junction bases unmatched: 11. The chain's CDR3 is CASSLGGGGGRDNEQFF. CDR3 DNA sequence: TGTGCCAGCAGCTTAGGTGGTGGGGGGGGTCGGGACAATGAGCAGTTCTTC.

This clone occurred once. The chain uses TRBV15 and TRBJ1-5, with 9 bases identical to TRBD1. The CDR3 sequence is 17 residues long. Germline V CDR1 and CDR2: LNHNV, YYDKDF (reference sequence). Trimming at V came to 3 bases and at J to 5 bases, leaving 11 bases not matched to a gene. The CDR3 DNA is TGTGCCACCAGCAGCCTTTCCGGGACAGGGCATGATCAGCCCCAGCATTTT. This gives the protein CATSSLSGTGHDQPQHF.

The V gene is TRBV7-8, the J gene TRBJ2-2, with TRBD1 as a possible D gene (10 bases). This CDR3 region has 21 residues. Trimming removed 0 bases at V and 4 bases at J, with 27 bases between. The germline CDR1 and CDR2 sequences are SGHVS and FQNEAQ. The DNA for the CDR3 is TGTGCCAGCAGCTTAGCCCTAGCGGGACAGGGGCTCACCCGTATCACCGGGGAGCTGTTTTTT. Its protein is CASSLALAGQGLTRITGELFF.

The chain employs TRBV6-5 and TRBJ1-5, with D possibly matching TRBD1 (5 bases). Trimming stripped 5 bases from V and 4 bases from J, with 15 bases between. CDR3 size: 15 residues. The germline gives CDR1 MNHEY, CDR2 SVGAGI. Here the CDR3 reads CASSPQGFLNQPQHF. CDR3 DNA sequence: TGTGCCAGCAGTCCTCAGGGTTTTCTGAATCAGCCCCAGCATTTT.

The chain uses TRBV27 and TRBJ1-1; no definite D call. Trimming took 5 bases from V and 3 from J, leaving 13 bases between them. The CDR3 covers 14 residues. Germline V lookup: CDR1 MNHEY, CDR2 SMNVEV (reference sequence). CDR3 DNA: TGTGCCAGCAGTCCACTTGGGCCTGACACTGAAGCTTTCTTT. Amino acids: CASSPLGPDTEAFF.